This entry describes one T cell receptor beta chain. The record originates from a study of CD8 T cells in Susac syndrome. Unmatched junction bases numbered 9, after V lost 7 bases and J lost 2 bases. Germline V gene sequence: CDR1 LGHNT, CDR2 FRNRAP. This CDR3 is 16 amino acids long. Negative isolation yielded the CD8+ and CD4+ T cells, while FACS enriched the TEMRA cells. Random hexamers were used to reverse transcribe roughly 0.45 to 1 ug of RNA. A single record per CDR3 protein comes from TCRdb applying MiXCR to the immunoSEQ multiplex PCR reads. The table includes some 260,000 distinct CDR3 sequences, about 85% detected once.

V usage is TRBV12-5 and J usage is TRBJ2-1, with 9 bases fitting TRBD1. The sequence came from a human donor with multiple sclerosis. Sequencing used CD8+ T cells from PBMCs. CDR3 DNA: TGTGCTAGTGATCCAACAGGGGGCGATGCCTACAATGAGCAGTTCTTC. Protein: CASDPTGGDAYNEQFF. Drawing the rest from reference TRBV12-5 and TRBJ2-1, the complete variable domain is DARVTQTPRHKVTEMGQEVTMRCQPILGHNTVFWYRQTMMQGLELLAYFRNRAPLDDSGMPKDRFSAEMPDATLATLKIQPSEPRDSAVYFCASDPTGGDAYNEQFFGPGTRLTVL.